This T cell receptor beta chain is from a study of blood T cell repertoires in COVID-19. V was pared by 7 bases and J by 2 bases, with 18 bases between. The CDR3 spans 15 residues. Germline CDR1 MNHEY, CDR2 SMNVEV (reference sequence). Sequenced by immunoSEQ multiplex PCR; TCRdb stores in-frame clones only, minus some. The sample shows about 300,000 clones, 65% to 90% of them seen only once. Participants, about 18 to 100 years old, spanned 25 or so US areas. Two negative PCRs, clearance, or symptom resolution had been documented for recovered Cohort 3 donors. Material for sequencing was PBMCs or T cells enriched from blood (not recorded which). This receptor was taken from a man younger than 45 who had recovered from COVID-19. V gene TRBV27 combines with J gene TRBJ2-7; TRBD1 might be the D (6 bases). CDR3 nucleotides: TGTGCCAGCACCGAAATCCGCGCAGGGGCCTACGAGCAGTACTTC. Protein sequence: CASTEIRAGAYEQYF.